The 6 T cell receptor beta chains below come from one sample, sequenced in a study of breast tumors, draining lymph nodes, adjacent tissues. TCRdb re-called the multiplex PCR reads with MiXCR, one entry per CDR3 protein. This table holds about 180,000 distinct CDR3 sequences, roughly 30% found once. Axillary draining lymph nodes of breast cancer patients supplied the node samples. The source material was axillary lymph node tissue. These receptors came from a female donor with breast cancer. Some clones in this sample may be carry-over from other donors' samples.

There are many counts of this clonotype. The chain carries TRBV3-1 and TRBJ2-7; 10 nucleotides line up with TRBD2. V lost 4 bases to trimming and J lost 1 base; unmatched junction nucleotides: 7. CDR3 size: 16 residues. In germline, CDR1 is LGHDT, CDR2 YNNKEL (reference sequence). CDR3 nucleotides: TGTGCCAGCAGCCTTAGGACTAGCGGTGTATCCTACGAGCAGTACTTC. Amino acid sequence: CASSLRTSGVSYEQYF.

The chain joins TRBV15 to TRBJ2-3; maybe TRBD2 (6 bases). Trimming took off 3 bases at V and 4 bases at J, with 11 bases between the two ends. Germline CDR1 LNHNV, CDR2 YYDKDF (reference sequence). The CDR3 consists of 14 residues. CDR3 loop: CATSSEGGADTQYF. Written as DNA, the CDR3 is TGTGCCACCAGCAGTGAGGGAGGTGCAGATACGCAGTATTTT. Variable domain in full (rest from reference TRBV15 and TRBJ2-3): DAMVIQNPRYQVTQFGKPVTLSCSQTLNHNVMYWYQQKSSQAPKLLFHYYDKDFNNEADTPDNFQSRRPNTSFCFLDIRSPGLGDTAMYLCATSSEGGADTQYFGPGTRLTVL.

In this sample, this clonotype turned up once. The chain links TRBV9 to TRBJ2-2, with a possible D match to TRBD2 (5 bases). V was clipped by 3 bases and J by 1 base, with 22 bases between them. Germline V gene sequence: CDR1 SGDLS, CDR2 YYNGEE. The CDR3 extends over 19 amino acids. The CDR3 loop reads CASSAPPPRAGLNTGELFF. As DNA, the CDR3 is TGTGCCAGCAGCGCCCCGCCTCCAAGGGCGGGCTTGAACACCGGGGAGCTGTTTTTT.

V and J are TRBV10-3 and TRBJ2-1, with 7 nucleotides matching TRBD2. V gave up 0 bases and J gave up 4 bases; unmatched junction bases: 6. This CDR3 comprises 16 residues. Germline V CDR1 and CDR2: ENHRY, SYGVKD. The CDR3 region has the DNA TGTGCCATCAGTGAGTCTCTAGCGGAACCGTACAATGAGCAGTTCTTC. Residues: CAISESLAEPYNEQFF.

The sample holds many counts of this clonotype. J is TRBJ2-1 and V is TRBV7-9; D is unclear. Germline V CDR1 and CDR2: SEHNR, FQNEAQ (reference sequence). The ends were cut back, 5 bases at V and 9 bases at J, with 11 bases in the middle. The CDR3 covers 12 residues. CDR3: CASSPLSSEQFF. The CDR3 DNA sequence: TGTGCCAGCAGCCCCCTATCATCTGAGCAGTTCTTC. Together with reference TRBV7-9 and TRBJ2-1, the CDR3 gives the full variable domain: DTGVSQNPRHKITKRGQNVTFRCDPISEHNRLYWYRQTLGQGPEFLTYFQNEAQLEKSRLLSDRFSAERPKGSFSTLEIQRTEQGDSAMYLCASSPLSSEQFFGPGTRLTVL.

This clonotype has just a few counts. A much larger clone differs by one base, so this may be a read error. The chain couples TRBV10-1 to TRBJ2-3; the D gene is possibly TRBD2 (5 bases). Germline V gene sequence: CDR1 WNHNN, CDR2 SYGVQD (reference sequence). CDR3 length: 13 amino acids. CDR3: CVSSDGGTDTQYF. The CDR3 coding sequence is TGCGTCAGCAGTGACGGGGGCACAGATACGCAGTATTTT.